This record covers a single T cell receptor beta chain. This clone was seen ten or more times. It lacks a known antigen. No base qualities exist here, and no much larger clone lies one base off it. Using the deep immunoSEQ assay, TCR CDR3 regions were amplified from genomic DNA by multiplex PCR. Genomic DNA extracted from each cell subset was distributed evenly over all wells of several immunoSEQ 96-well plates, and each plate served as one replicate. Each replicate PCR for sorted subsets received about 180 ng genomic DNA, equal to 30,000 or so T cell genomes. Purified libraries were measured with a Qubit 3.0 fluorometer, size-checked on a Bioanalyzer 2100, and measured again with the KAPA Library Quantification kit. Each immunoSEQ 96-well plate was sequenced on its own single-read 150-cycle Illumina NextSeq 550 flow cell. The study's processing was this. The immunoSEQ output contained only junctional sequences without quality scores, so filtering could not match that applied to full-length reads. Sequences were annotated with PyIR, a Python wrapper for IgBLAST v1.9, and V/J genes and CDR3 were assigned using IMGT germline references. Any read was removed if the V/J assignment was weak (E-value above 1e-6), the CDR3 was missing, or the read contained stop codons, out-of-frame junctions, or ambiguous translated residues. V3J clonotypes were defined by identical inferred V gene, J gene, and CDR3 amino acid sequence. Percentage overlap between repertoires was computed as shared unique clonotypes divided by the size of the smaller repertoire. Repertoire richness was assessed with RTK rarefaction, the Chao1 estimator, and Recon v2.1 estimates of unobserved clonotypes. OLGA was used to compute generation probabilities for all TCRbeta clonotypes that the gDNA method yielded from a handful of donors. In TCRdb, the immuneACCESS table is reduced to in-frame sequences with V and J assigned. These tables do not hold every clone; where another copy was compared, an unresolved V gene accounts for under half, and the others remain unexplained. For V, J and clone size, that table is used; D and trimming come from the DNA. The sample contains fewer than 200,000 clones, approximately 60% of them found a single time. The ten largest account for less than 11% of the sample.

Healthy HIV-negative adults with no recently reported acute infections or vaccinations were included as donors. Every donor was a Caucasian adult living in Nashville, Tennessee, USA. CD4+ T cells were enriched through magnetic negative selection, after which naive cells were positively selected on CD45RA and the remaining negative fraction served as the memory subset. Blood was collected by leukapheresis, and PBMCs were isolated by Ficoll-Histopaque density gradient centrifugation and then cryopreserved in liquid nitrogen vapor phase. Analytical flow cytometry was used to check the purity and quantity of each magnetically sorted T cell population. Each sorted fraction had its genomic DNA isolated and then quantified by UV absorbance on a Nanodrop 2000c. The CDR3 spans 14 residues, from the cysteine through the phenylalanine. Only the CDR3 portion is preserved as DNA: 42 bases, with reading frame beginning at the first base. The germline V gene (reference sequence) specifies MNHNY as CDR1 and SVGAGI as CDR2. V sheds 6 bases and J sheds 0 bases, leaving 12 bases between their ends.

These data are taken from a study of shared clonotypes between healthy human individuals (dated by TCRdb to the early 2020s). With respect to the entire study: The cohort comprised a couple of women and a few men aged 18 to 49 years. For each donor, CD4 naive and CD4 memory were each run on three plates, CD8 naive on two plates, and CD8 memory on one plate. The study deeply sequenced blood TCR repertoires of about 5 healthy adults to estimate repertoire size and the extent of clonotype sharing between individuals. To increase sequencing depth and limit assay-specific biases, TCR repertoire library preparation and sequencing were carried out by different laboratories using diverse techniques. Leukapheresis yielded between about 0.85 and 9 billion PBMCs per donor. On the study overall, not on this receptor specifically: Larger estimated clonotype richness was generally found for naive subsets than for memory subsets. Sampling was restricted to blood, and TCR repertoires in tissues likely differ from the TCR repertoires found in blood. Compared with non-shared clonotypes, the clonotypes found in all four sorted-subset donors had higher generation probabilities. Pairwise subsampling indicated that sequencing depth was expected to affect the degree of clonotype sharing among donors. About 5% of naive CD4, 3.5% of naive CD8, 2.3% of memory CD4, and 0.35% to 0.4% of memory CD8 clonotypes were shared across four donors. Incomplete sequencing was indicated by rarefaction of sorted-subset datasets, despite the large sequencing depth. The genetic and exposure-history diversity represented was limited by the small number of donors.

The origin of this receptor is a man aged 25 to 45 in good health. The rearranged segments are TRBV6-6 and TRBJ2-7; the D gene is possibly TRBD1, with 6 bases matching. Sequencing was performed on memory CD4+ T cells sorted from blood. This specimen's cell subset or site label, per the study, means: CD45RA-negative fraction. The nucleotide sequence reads TGTGCCAGCAGCCAGGGGATGGGCTCCTACGAGCAGTACTTC. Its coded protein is CASSQGMGSYEQYF.